This record looks at one T cell receptor beta chain sequence and its context. This clone was seen more than once but under ten times. Its specific antigen is unknown. One base away there is no much larger clone; base qualities are not given. The data derive from a study of cytomegalovirus exposure and HLA in healthy donors (dated by TCRdb to 2015 to 2018). Background on the whole study: In an earlier analysis of approximately 500 of the donors, roughly 300 Gb of sequence data and 95 million to 130 million unique TCR beta sequences from 180 million or so T cells were reported. An early release that covered about 600 HLA-typed donors contained 300 to 350 gigabases of sequencing data and tens of millions of unique TCR sequences. Of the roughly 400 genotyped donors, less than 85% were placed in the genetic ancestry cluster associated with self-reported Caucasian donors. The aim of the study was to test whether cataloging public T cell receptors could identify signatures of past pathogen exposure. The T cell repertoires of around 730 subjects were profiled by immunosequencing and related to cytomegalovirus serostatus. In addition to the first cohort of around 670 subjects, a separate validation cohort of over 90 different subjects was used. The study combined high-throughput TCR immunosequencing, statistical association of individual TCRs with disease status, and machine learning to predict cytomegalovirus infection status. A later analysis re-examined previously published TCR beta repertoires from more than 650 donors and added high-resolution HLA genotyping to investigate patterns of TCR occurrence. Rather than using new phenotypic data, the later analysis identified candidate immune exposures from TCR beta sequences and from how often those sequences occurred across donors. In an earlier analysis of a few hundred of the donors, high-throughput TCR beta sequencing was used to judge whether each TCR beta V gene segment behaved as functional or pseudogenic. Donor age, sex, ethnicity and CMV serostatus were collected together with the repertoire data. A later genetic analysis took genome-wide SNP genotypes for about 55% of the roughly 700 donors and used that subset as a discovery cohort. All discovery cohort repertoires had been generated using a single sequencing platform. HLA typing covered class I and class II loci at four-digit resolution. The number of typed donors differed by locus: roughly 629-640 for A, B, C, DRB1 and DQB1; some 540 for DQA1; around 580 for DPA1; and 400 to 480 for DPB1. Several DR-DQ haplotypes were handled as single units for association and clustering because linkage in the cohort was strong. Among some 400 genotyped donors of the cohort, an average of around 250,000 unique TCR beta nucleotide sequences was sequenced per donor, of which roughly 17% were non-productive.

Study-level results and caveats: Because some donors lacked HLA typing at each locus, the association tests relied only on the typed subset. In both the original and validation cohorts, the classifier was reported to diagnose cytomegalovirus status with high specificity and sensitivity. The study gave a list of 150 to 200 TCR beta chains associated with cytomegalovirus. A later analysis reported that several top co-occurrence clusters appeared linked to parvovirus B19, influenza, CMV and Epstein-Barr virus. While some public TCRs were present in many individuals, most TCR sequences turned up only very rarely across donors. In a later analysis, most CMV-associated TCR beta chains were found to appear HLA-restricted, with HLA associations seemingly driven largely by CMV exposure. The earlier analysis of a few hundred of the donors excluded 15 to 20 rarely observed V segments, including chromosome 9 orphons, because counts were too low. Correlated functional status among segregating V segments might reflect linkage disequilibrium, but an unknown experimental factor could not be ruled out. Broadly in line with IMGT annotations, most TCR beta V segments showed up in productive rearrangements about 90% or about 30% of the time in an earlier analysis of around 550 of the donors. In a later analysis, the rate of TCR association differed among HLA loci, with DRB1 alleles having the most associated TCRs and HLA-C alleles having the fewest. A further reported finding was that TCR beta sequences accurately predicted the HLA-A and HLA-B alleles for most subjects in the first cohort. At a false discovery rate of 0.05, a later analysis linked 15,000 to 20,000 TCR beta sequences to specific HLA alleles. A later genetic analysis reported fewer N-insertions in productive TCRs among donors in an Asian-associated ancestry cluster than the roughly 650-donor mean. The cohort was sequenced for TCR beta chains only, and without alpha or paired-chain data the features that could be detected were limited. In vitro tests confirmed that a few of the cytomegalovirus-associated TCR beta chains recognize cytomegalovirus antigens. A cluster of highly shared sequence variants was judged likely to be a technical artifact of the sequencing pipeline. A later analysis found that HLA-associated TCR beta chains were more clonally expanded and had lower generation probabilities than equally common non-associated chains. V-gene and J-gene trimming of TCR beta chains was associated with a missense DCLRE1C variant in a later genetic analysis, and the association was replicated in an independent cohort. Strong co-occurrence of HLA alleles, especially DR and DQ, made assigning TCR associations to individual alleles difficult. According to the authors, the approach could potentially be generalized to other disease states and immunological phenotypes. Immune exposure information for the cohort was limited to CMV serostatus. Roughly uniform sequencing depth across donors was assumed in presence/absence analyses, although this assumption may not hold.

The library was generated by the immunoSEQ multiplex PCR assay. The multiplex PCR relied on a mix of 60 forward primers for TCR Vbeta segments and 13 reverse primers for TCR Jbeta segments. A multiplex PCR assay on genomic DNA amplified the CDR3 region of rearranged TCR beta genes. The Illumina HiSeq System was used to sequence the amplified TCR beta libraries as 87-base-pair reads. The source study handled its data this way. In a later analysis, 70 million to 95 million unique TCR beta chains were counted across the 690 or so repertoires, and approximately 11 million of these chains were shared by at least two donors. A nearest-neighbor algorithm error-corrected the raw reads and collapsed the reads into unique sequences, merging closely related sequences to remove PCR and sequencing errors. To assign V, D and J gene segments, CDR3 sequences were aligned to IMGT reference sequences. For a sequence to be retained, at least a six-nucleotide match to both a V gene segment and a J gene segment was required. A rearrangement was called productive if the CDR3 had no stop codons and remained in frame with V and J, and every other rearrangement was called non-productive. CDR3 was defined according to IMGT convention as the region running from the second conserved V-encoded cysteine to the conserved J-encoded phenylalanine. The earlier analysis of 500 to 650 of the donors excluded any sequence lacking an unambiguous match to a single V gene segment. In an earlier analysis of approximately 610 of the donors, V segments were called functional above 56.7% productive rearrangements and were called segregating when the between-donor standard deviation exceeded 5%. A statistical classification framework was built to diagnose cytomegalovirus status from the catalog of TCR beta chain sequences. In a later analysis, V and J genes were assigned by comparing TCR nucleotide sequences against IMGT/GENE-DB human TR gene sequences. In a later analysis, CDR3 sequences and most-parsimonious VDJ recombination scenarios were assigned using the TCRdist pipeline. In a later analysis, each TCR beta chain was defined by its CDR3 amino acid sequence together with its V-gene family, and reads lacking a unique V-gene family were excluded. To address suspected cross-contamination and a sequencing artifact, a later analysis removed several hundred highly shared, low-generation-probability nucleotide sequences. For each public chain, a later analysis derived a clonal expansion index from normalized ranks of inferred template counts within each repertoire. In a later analysis, generation probabilities were computed with a VDJ recombination model fitted to out-of-frame rearrangements, and the resulting probabilities were checked against IGoR. In a later analysis, hypergeometric tests were used to score TCR-TCR, TCR-HLA and TCR-CMV co-occurrence, with a repertoire-size bias correction applied to TCR pairs. A later analysis estimated false discovery rates by permuting HLA or CMV assignments 20 times. A later analysis grouped co-occurring TCRs with DBSCAN, adding TCRdist sequence similarity when clustering within HLA-allele-positive subsets. Repertoires with fewer than 30,000 or more than 120,000 public chains, plus five repertoires with anomalous nucleotide sharing, were excluded from co-occurrence clustering. Here the immuneACCESS table is served through TCRdb, limited to in-frame sequences with V and J called. Missing clones are a known gap in these copies; in checked studies unresolved V genes cover under half, and the rest lacks a known reason. The D gene and trimming were derived from the DNA, and the V and J assignments and clone size from that table. The sample table lists 150,000 to 200,000 clones, less than 85% of them with a count of one. The ten largest clones add up to around 6% of the sample.

The cohort was made up of 500 to 800 healthy bone marrow donors. At the time of sampling, all cohort members were nominally healthy, though unrecorded immune exposures were likely present. The donor tested CMV seronegative, placing the donor among the 352 seronegative members of the cohort. A peripheral blood sample was collected from each donor, and TCR beta sequencing was performed on peripheral blood mononuclear cells. The Qiagen DNeasy Blood Extraction Kit was used to extract genomic DNA from the blood cell samples. The clonotype comes from a man aged 35-49 years in good health and CMV-seronegative. The material sequenced was PBMCs.

The nucleotides are TGTGCCAGCAGCTTAGGGACAGGGGGTAGCAATCAGCCCCAGCATTTT. Its protein product is CASSLGTGGSNQPQHF. This sequence uses TRBV7-9 and TRBJ1-5; 10 bases in the middle match TRBD1. For this chain, trimming is 1 base at the V end and 0 bases at the J end, and the number of junction bases without a gene match is 0. The CDR3 spans 16 residues, from the cysteine through the phenylalanine. Solely the CDR3 DNA is kept, with 48 bases framed from the first base. The germline V gene (reference sequence) gives CDR1 as SEHNR and CDR2 as FQNEAQ. Beyond the CDR3, the reference TRBV7-9 and TRBJ1-5 genes provide the residues; the full variable domain reads: DTGVSQNPRHKITKRGQNVTFRCDPISEHNRLYWYRQTLGQGPEFLTYFQNEAQLEKSRLLSDRFSAERPKGSFSTLEIQRTEQGDSAMYLCASSLGTGGSNQPQHFGDGTRLSIL.